A selection of T cell receptor beta chains follows, all from one sample in a study of blood T cell repertoires in COVID-19. TCRdb keeps only in-frame clones here, not all; method: immunoSEQ multiplex PCR. The table lists hundreds of thousands of clones, approximately 90% of them singletons. Sequenced material: PBMCs or T cells enriched from blood (not recorded which). These receptors came from a man aged 45-60 years who had been exposed to COVID-19. CDR3s include the opening cysteine and the closing phenylalanine or tryptophan. Each record gives: D gene, J gene, V gene, clone size, CDR3 DNA, CDR3 protein. The D gene is left open where the match is weak. The size field is filled for only some rows; it gives once, few, many or a size class.

>NA|TRBJ2-5|TRBV11-2|NA
TGTGCCAGCAGCCCGGGGGTGCAAGAGACCCAGTACTTC
CASSPGVQETQYF
>NA|TRBJ1-5|TRBV12-5|NA
TGTGCTAGTGTTACCAGGGACTCCAGCAATCAGCCCCAGCATTTT
CASVTRDSSNQPQHF
>TRBD1|TRBJ2-3|TRBV19|few
TGTGCCAGTAGGAAAACAGGGGCGGCAGATACGCAGTATTTT
CASRKTGAADTQYF
>NA|TRBJ1-4|TRBV18|once
TGTGCCAGCTCGACAGCATCGGCTGAAAAACTGTTTTTT
CASSTASAEKLFF
>TRBD1|TRBJ2-7|TRBV24-1|NA
TGTGCCACCAGTGACTGGGACAGGGGCGAGCAGTACTTC
CATSDWDRGEQYF
>NA|TRBJ1-2|TRBV5-4|NA
TGTGCCAGCAGCTTGCTTGCGGACTATGGCTACACCTTC
CASSLLADYGYTF
>NA|TRBJ1-1|TRBV27|NA
TGTGCCAGTAGCGGGAGGGGAACTGAAGCTTTCTTT
CASSGRGTEAFF
>TRBD1|TRBJ1-1|TRBV19|NA
TGTGCCAGTAACGGGCCCCGAGGACAGGGGGACACTGAAGCTTTCTTT
CASNGPRGQGDTEAFF
>NA|TRBJ1-6|TRBV7-9|few
TGTGCCAGCAGCTTAATGGCGGGGAATTCACCCCTCCACTTT
CASSLMAGNSPLHF
>NA|TRBJ1-4|TRBV28|NA
TGTGCCAGCAGTTTGGATTGGGAGCATAATGAAAAACTGTTTTTT
CASSLDWEHNEKLFF
>TRBD1|TRBJ1-1|TRBV2|NA
TGTGCCAGCAGAGGGACAGGGATTAACACTGAAGCTTTCTTT
CASRGTGINTEAFF
>NA|TRBJ1-6|TRBV28|NA
TGTGCCAGCAGTTTACGCTCGGGATATAATTCACCCCTCCACTTT
CASSLRSGYNSPLHF
>TRBD1|TRBJ1-2|TRBV5-1|NA
TGCGCCAGCAGCCCAAGAGGGACAGGGTATTACTATGGCTACACCTTC
CASSPRGTGYYYGYTF
>NA|TRBJ1-5|TRBV19|NA
TGTGCCAGTAGTATAGCGCGGGATTGGGGTCAGCCCCAGCATTTT
CASSIARDWGQPQHF
>TRBD1|TRBJ1-1|TRBV29-1|NA
TGCAGCGTGGTAACAGGGGATACTGAAGCTTTCTTT
CSVVTGDTEAFF
>NA|TRBJ2-7|TRBV11-1|once
TGTGCCAGCAGCACACAAGATTACGAGCAGTACTTC
CASSTQDYEQYF
>NA|TRBJ2-4|TRBV5-4|few
TGTGCCAGCAGCTTGGGCACAGAAAACATTCAGTACTTC
CASSLGTENIQYF
>TRBD2|TRBJ2-5|TRBV5-1|NA
TGCGCCAGCGGGGGGGAGGAGACCCAGTACTTC
CASGGEETQYF
>TRBD1|TRBJ1-2|TRBV18|NA
TGTGCCAGCTCACCGACAGGGCTATATGGCTACACCTTC
CASSPTGLYGYTF
>TRBD1|TRBJ2-7|TRBV6-9|NA
TGTGCCAGCAGTTATGCGGGGGACAGGGTCTACGAGCAGTACTTC
CASSYAGDRVYEQYF
>NA|TRBJ1-2|TRBV7-2|NA
TGTGCCAGCAGCTTTCGTGGCGGCCCTAACTATGGCTACACCTTC
CASSFRGGPNYGYTF
>NA|TRBJ2-1|TRBV4-2|NA
TGTGCCAGCAGCCAAGACCTTGTGCGGTTCTTC
CASSQDLVRFF
>NA|TRBJ1-1|TRBV11-3|NA
TGTGCCAGCAGCTTTGGGCGGGGACGGAACACTGAAGCTTTCTTT
CASSFGRGRNTEAFF
>TRBD2|TRBJ2-1|TRBV11-2|NA
TGTGCCAGCAGCTTAGGCCCTCCGACTAGCGGGGGGCCCTACAATGAGCAGTTCTTC
CASSLGPPTSGGPYNEQFF
>NA|TRBJ1-4|TRBV29-1|NA
TGCAGCGTTGAAGGAGCAACTAATGAAAAACTGTTTTTT
CSVEGATNEKLFF
>TRBD1|TRBJ1-4|TRBV7-9|NA
TGTGCCAGCAGCTCCGGGACAGTATTTGCAACTAATGAAAAACTGTTTTTT
CASSSGTVFATNEKLFF
>TRBD1|TRBJ2-3|TRBV2|NA
TGTGCCAGCAGAGGGACAGGGCGCGATACGCAGTATTTT
CASRGTGRDTQYF
>NA|TRBJ1-3|TRBV27|NA
TGTGCCAGCAGTTCAGGACAAAGAACCCCAGGAACCTCTGGAAACACCATATATTTT
CASSSGQRTPGTSGNTIYF
>NA|TRBJ1-2|TRBV11-3|NA
TGTGCCAGCAGCCGACGGGGGGGCGTAAGCTATGGCTACACCTTC
CASSRRGGVSYGYTF
>NA|TRBJ1-1|TRBV11-2|NA
TGTGCCAGCAGCCCATTTTTGGGCAGGGGACCCGACACTGAAGCTTTCTTT
CASSPFLGRGPDTEAFF
>NA|TRBJ1-5|TRBV10-3|NA
TGTGCCATCAGTGATCCGGGTAGCAATCAGCCCCAGCATTTT
CAISDPGSNQPQHF
>NA|TRBJ1-2|TRBV6-5|NA
TGTGCCAGCAGCCGGACGGGGTATGGGAGCAATGGCTACACCTTC
CASSRTGYGSNGYTF
>NA|TRBJ1-1|TRBV5-1|NA
TGCGCCAGCAGCTTCGCAGGGACATACACTGAAGCTTTCTTT
CASSFAGTYTEAFF
>NA|TRBJ1-3|TRBV7-8|NA
TGTGCCAGCAGCCCAGACTGGGGCAGCTCTGGAAACACCATATATTTT
CASSPDWGSSGNTIYF
>NA|TRBJ2-3|TRBV9|NA
TGTGCCAGCAGCGTAGGGGGTAGCGGCACAGATACGCAGTATTTT
CASSVGGSGTDTQYF
>TRBD1|TRBJ1-6|TRBV18|NA
TGTGCCAGCTCACCGCAACAGGGGGGGGATAATTCACCCCTCCACTTT
CASSPQQGGDNSPLHF
>TRBD1|TRBJ2-7|TRBV18|NA
TGTGCCAGCTCACCACCGGGACTAAGCACAGGGGGCCTTGAGCAGTACTTC
CASSPPGLSTGGLEQYF
>NA|TRBJ2-3|TRBV7-3|NA
TGTGCCAGCAGTCAACAGGGTCTTGGCACAGATACGCAGTATTTT
CASSQQGLGTDTQYF
>TRBD1|TRBJ1-2|TRBV24-1|NA
TGTGCCACCAGTGATTCCGGGACAGCCTATGGCTACACCTTC
CATSDSGTAYGYTF
>NA|TRBJ1-3|TRBV28|NA
TGTGCCAGCAGTTTAACCTACTACTCTGGAAACACCATATATTTT
CASSLTYYSGNTIYF
>TRBD1|TRBJ2-7|TRBV28|NA
TGTGCCAGCAGTTCGGGACAGGGGACATACGAGCAGTACTTC
CASSSGQGTYEQYF
>NA|TRBJ2-7|TRBV7-2|NA
TGTGCCAGCAGCTTACAAACGGGGGGCCACGAGCAGTACTTC
CASSLQTGGHEQYF
>TRBD1|TRBJ1-1|TRBV7-9|NA
TGTGCCAGCAGCTCCGGGACAGGGAAGACTGAAGCTTTCTTT
CASSSGTGKTEAFF